These 10 T cell receptor beta chains came from one sample sequenced in a study of pediatric ulcerative colitis. Using immunoSEQ multiplex PCR, the repertoire was profiled, and TCRdb retains in-frame clones only, with some absent. The data show 25,000 to 35,000 clones, around 80% seen once. Material: blood. These receptors came from a boy younger than 18 with severe ulcerative colitis.

In its sample, this clone was seen once. The gene calls are TRBV2 and TRBJ2-5; 7 bases line up with TRBD2. This CDR3 is 15 amino acids long. V dropped 5 bases and J dropped 5; count of bases not matched to a gene: 11. CDR1 and CDR2 from the germline V gene are SNHLY and FYNNEI. The chain's CDR3 is CASSSPRAGYETQYF. In DNA form, the CDR3 reads TGTGCCAGCAGTTCCCCTAGAGCGGGATATGAGACCCAGTACTTC.

The rearrangement links TRBV19 to TRBJ2-1; D is undetermined. V was pared by 3 bases and J by 7 bases, with 19 bases between. This CDR3 comprises 16 residues. Germline CDR1 and CDR2: LNHDA and SQIVND (reference sequence). The CDR3 DNA is TGTGCCAGTAGTATCGCCCCTCAGCTGGCGGTGAATGAGCAGTTCTTC. It codes for CASSIAPQLAVNEQFF.

V usage is TRBV7-9 and J usage is TRBJ1-5; D not certain. V lost 1 base to trimming and J lost 8 bases, with 6 bases between them. Per the germline V gene, CDR1 is SEHNR and CDR2 is FQNEAQ (reference sequence). This CDR3 region has 12 residues. CDR3 sequence (DNA): TGTGCCAGCAGCTTAGGGATAAAGCCCCAGCATTTT. Translated: CASSLGIKPQHF.

The V and J genes are TRBV28 and TRBJ1-2, with D hard to call. Per the germline V gene, CDR1 is MDHEN and CDR2 is SYDVKM. CDR3 length equals 15 residues. Trimming left V 5 bases short and J 7 bases short, with 20 bases between. The CDR3 here is CASSRSMDPAGGYTF. Written as DNA, the CDR3 is TGTGCCAGCAGTCGGTCGATGGACCCTGCGGGTGGCTACACCTTC.

This CDR3 reads CASSSPANGADTQYF. The CDR3 DNA follows: TGTGCCAGCAGTTCGCCCGCCAACGGAGCAGATACGCAGTATTTT. The J gene is TRBJ2-3, the V gene TRBV6-5; D remains ambiguous. The CDR3 is 15 residues long. The germline V gene encodes CDR1 MNHEY and CDR2 SVGAGI. V shed 4 bases and J shed 4 bases, with 15 bases lying between them.

Here the CDR3 reads CASGTGASYGYTF. DNA of the CDR3: TGTGCTAGTGGGACAGGTGCTAGCTATGGCTACACCTTC. This chain connects TRBV12-5 to TRBJ1-2, with TRBD1 as a possible D gene (6 bases). This CDR3 contains 13 residues. Per the germline V gene, CDR1 is LGHNT and CDR2 is FRNRAP. Trimming cost V 6 bases and J 4 bases, with 12 bases left between them.

The J gene is TRBJ1-5, the V gene TRBV7-2; TRBD1 agrees at 8 bases. The CDR3 totals 15 residues. CDR1 SGHTA and CDR2 FQGNSA come from the germline V gene. V was pared by 4 bases and J by 3 bases, with 5 bases of the junction left unmatched. The CDR3 loop reads CASSSGQGSNQPQHF. Here the CDR3 DNA reads TGTGCCAGCAGCTCCGGACAGGGTTCCAATCAGCCCCAGCATTTT.

CDR3 in amino acids: CASSDLSGSGNTIYF. The DNA for the CDR3 is TGTGCCAGCAGTGATTTGTCCGGGTCAGGAAACACCATATATTTT. V usage is TRBV2 and J usage is TRBJ1-3; D gene uncertain. The CDR3 has 15 amino acids. Germline loops: CDR1 SNHLY, CDR2 FYNNEI. Trimming removed 3 bases at V and 4 bases at J, with 13 bases between.

The rearrangement uses TRBV2 and TRBJ1-5, with a tentative D call TRBD1 (6 bases). Germline V gene lookup returns CDR1 SNHLY and CDR2 FYNNEI. The V and J ends lost 6 bases and 3 bases respectively, with 12 bases between them. The CDR3 has 14 amino acids. The CDR3 spells CASSPTGFNQPQHF. CDR3 coding DNA: TGTGCCAGCAGCCCGACAGGTTTCAATCAGCCCCAGCATTTT.

The genes are TRBV7-2 and TRBJ1-2; 10 nucleotides agree with TRBD1. CDR3 length: 15 residues. V was clipped by 4 bases and J by 10 bases; unmatched bases: 12. The germline V gene has CDR1 SGHTA and CDR2 FQGNSA. CDR3 DNA sequence: TGTGCCAGCAGCTCCGCCGGAGGACAGGGGGTTCCCTACACCTTC. Translated, it gives CASSSAGGQGVPYTF. The full variable domain, rest sourced from reference TRBV7-2 and TRBJ1-2, is GAGVSQSPSNKVTEKGKDVELRCDPISGHTALYWYRQSLGQGLEFLIYFQGNSAPDKSGLPSDRFSAERTGGSVSTLTIQRTQQEDSAVYLCASSSAGGQGVPYTFGSGTRLTVV.